One and the same sample provided the 16 T cell receptor beta chains below, sequenced in a study of blood T cell repertoires in COVID-19. The assay was immunoSEQ multiplex PCR, and TCRdb's table has in-frame clones only and misses some. This sample has 150,000 to 200,000 clones, with 65% to 90% found just once. The specimen was peripheral blood. These receptors were obtained from a man aged 60 to 69 with acute or convalescent COVID-19.

The chain carries TRBV9 and TRBJ2-5; 7 positions agree with TRBD2. Germline CDR1 and CDR2: SGDLS and YYNGEE. The CDR3 is made up of 16 amino acids. V was clipped by 3 bases and J by 2 bases; unmatched bases: 10. CDR3 in amino acids: CASSEGLAVNQETQYF. The CDR3 nucleotides are TGTGCCAGCAGCGAGGGCCTAGCGGTGAATCAAGAGACCCAGTACTTC. The full variable domain, completed using reference TRBV9 and TRBJ2-5, is DSGVTQTPKHLITATGQRVTLRCSPRSGDLSVYWYQQSLDQGLQFLIQYYNGEERAKGNILERFSAQQFPDLHSELNLSSLELGDSALYFCASSEGLAVNQETQYFGPGTRLLVL.

The gene calls are TRBV29-1 and TRBJ2-1; D perhaps matches TRBD2 (6 bases). Trimming took 6 bases from V and 0 from J, leaving 15 bases between them. The germline CDR1 and CDR2 sequences are SQVTM and ANQGSEA. The CDR3 runs 15 residues. The CDR3 spells CSVGSRGSSYNEQFF. In nucleotides, the CDR3 is TGCAGCGTGGGAAGCCGGGGGAGCTCCTACAATGAGCAGTTCTTC.

This clone was seen once. This rearrangement joins TRBV2 to TRBJ2-1; 10 bases agree with TRBD2. The CDR3 spans 16 residues. Germline CDR1 SNHLY, CDR2 FYNNEI. The V segment lost 0 bases and the J segment 7 bases; nucleotides outside the gene matches: 6. CDR3 DNA sequence: TGTGCCAGCAGTGAAGCTCGTCTAGCGGGAGCTAATGAGCAGTTCTTC. It specifies CASSEARLAGANEQFF.

The chain uses TRBV28 and TRBJ2-5, with D unresolved. Germline lookup yields CDR1 MDHEN and CDR2 SYDVKM. The CDR3 spans 14 residues. V lost 2 bases to trimming and J lost 5 bases, with 12 bases between them. The CDR3 here is CASSLAIRLETQYF. The CDR3 nucleotides read TGTGCCAGCAGTTTAGCAATCAGGTTGGAGACCCAGTACTTC.

The rearrangement uses TRBV27 and TRBJ1-1; 9 bases agree with TRBD1. With V trimmed by 5 bases and J by 6 bases, 7 bases remained unmatched. The CDR3 totals 14 residues. Germline CDR1 is MNHEY and CDR2 is SMNVEV (reference sequence). CDR3 sequence: CASSPRRDRAEAFF. The CDR3 DNA sequence: TGTGCCAGCAGTCCAAGACGGGACAGGGCTGAAGCTTTCTTT.

CDR3 DNA: TGTGCCAGCAGCGCCGGACTGAGCTCTGGAAACACCATATATTTT. It codes for CASSAGLSSGNTIYF. The chain carries TRBV9 and TRBJ1-3; D remains ambiguous. The germline CDR1 and CDR2 sequences are SGDLS and YYNGEE. Deletions cut 3 bases from V and 0 bases from J, with 10 bases between. The length of the CDR3 is 15 residues.

The rearrangement joins TRBV7-7 to TRBJ2-2, with TRBD2 as a possible D gene (6 bases). Trimming took 3 bases from V and 4 from J, leaving 9 bases between them. Per germline, CDR1 SSHAT and CDR2 FNYEAQ (reference sequence). This CDR3 is 14 amino acids long. CDR3 nucleotides: TGTGCCAGCAGCTTGGAGCGGGCCACCGGGGAGCTGTTTTTT. Amino acids: CASSLERATGELFF. Full variable domain (rest looked up from reference TRBV7-7 and TRBJ2-2): GAGVSQSPRYKVTKRGQDVTLRCDPISSHATLYWYQQALGQGPEFLTYFNYEAQPDKSGLPSDRFSAERPEGSISTLTIQRTEQRDSAMYRCASSLERATGELFFGEGSRLTVL.

The chain uses TRBV28 and TRBJ1-3, with D tentatively TRBD1 (5 bases). The V gene lost 3 bases and the J gene lost 0 bases, with 12 bases spanning the gap. This CDR3 comprises 16 residues. Germline CDR1 MDHEN, CDR2 SYDVKM. CDR3 coding DNA: TGTGCCAGCAGTTTCACAGGTGACGTCTCTGGAAACACCATATATTTT. Its protein is CASSFTGDVSGNTIYF.

The genes are TRBV5-1 and TRBJ1-2; D not resolved. Germline V CDR1 and CDR2: SGHRS, YFSETQ. The CDR3 consists of 14 residues. Trimming stripped 0 bases from V and 4 bases from J, with 10 bases between. The CDR3 DNA is TGCGCCAGCAGCTTGGAAAGTACTTCCTATGGCTACACCTTC. It translates to CASSLESTSYGYTF.

V usage is TRBV19 and J usage is TRBJ1-2; TRBD1 matches 9 bases. The CDR3 consists of 14 residues. The germline gives CDR1 LNHDA, CDR2 SQIVND (reference sequence). V trimming: 6 bases; J trimming: 6 bases; junction bases outside the gene matches: 8. CDR3 sequence: CASRPTGGQHGYTF. CDR3 coding DNA: TGTGCCAGTAGGCCTACAGGGGGCCAGCATGGCTACACCTTC.

J is TRBJ1-4 and V is TRBV5-4; D is unclear. Between the trimmed V and J ends, which lost 2 bases and 4 bases, there was a span of 6 bases. Per germline, CDR1 SGHNT and CDR2 YYREEE (reference sequence). This CDR3 is built from 13 residues. The CDR3 coding sequence is TGTGCCAGCAGCTTTAAGAGTAATGAAAAACTGTTTTTT. Protein product: CASSFKSNEKLFF. The full variable domain, completed using reference TRBV5-4 and TRBJ1-4, is ETGVTQSPTHLIKTRGQQVTLRCSSQSGHNTVSWYQQALGQGPQFIFQYYREEENGRGNFPPRFSGLQFPNYSSELNVNALELDDSALYLCASSFKSNEKLFFGSGTQLSVL.

The gene calls are TRBV28 and TRBJ2-2; D remains ambiguous. The CDR3 totals 13 residues. Germline V gene data show CDR1 as MDHEN and CDR2 as SYDVKM. V dropped 3 bases and J dropped 7 bases, with 9 bases sitting between them. Here the CDR3 DNA reads TGTGCCAGCAGTTTTGGAGCGAACGGGGAGCTGTTTTTT. Its translation is CASSFGANGELFF.

The genes are TRBV28 and TRBJ1-2, with TRBD1 matching 9 bases. The V gene's germline CDR1 is MDHEN and CDR2 SYDVKM. V lost 5 bases to trimming and J lost 4 bases; unmatched junction nucleotides: 11. This CDR3 is 16 amino acids long. CDR3 protein: CASSPGDRAVTYGYTF. The CDR3, as DNA: TGTGCCAGCAGTCCCGGGGACAGGGCGGTCACCTATGGCTACACCTTC.

The genes are TRBV19 and TRBJ2-3; TRBD2 is a possible D gene (6 bases). The V gene's germline CDR1 is LNHDA and CDR2 SQIVND (reference sequence). Trimming pared 9 bases from V and 0 bases from J, leaving 13 bases between. The CDR3 runs 14 residues. The CDR3 DNA is TGTGCCAGCCGGCGAGGAGGGAGCACAGATACGCAGTATTTT. Amino acid sequence: CASRRGGSTDTQYF.

As DNA, the CDR3 is TGTGCCAGCAGCCCCATACTAGCATCAGATACGCAGTATTTT. This encodes CASSPILASDTQYF. This chain connects TRBV7-2 to TRBJ2-3, with a weak D call TRBD2 (6 bases). Trimming cost V 5 bases and J 4 bases, with 13 bases left between them. The CDR3 is 14 amino acids. Germline V gene data show CDR1 as SGHTA and CDR2 as FQGNSA.

This clone has a count of ten or more. The chain combines TRBV4-1 with TRBJ1-3; D is undetermined. V was cut by 5 bases and J by 3 bases, with 11 bases left in between. The CDR3 contains 14 residues. Germline lookup yields CDR1 MGHRA and CDR2 YSYEKL. The chain's CDR3 is CASSSPKSGNTIYF. CDR3 DNA sequence: TGCGCCAGCAGCTCCCCCAAGAGTGGAAACACCATATATTTT.